These 28 T cell receptor beta chains share one sample of origin, sequenced in a study of blood T cell repertoires in COVID-19. Clones were read by immunoSEQ multiplex PCR, and TCRdb kept only the in-frame ones, dropping some. The table records 200,000 to 250,000 clones, roughly nine tenths of them present only once. Sequenced input: peripheral blood. The origin of the receptors is a woman aged 50 to 60 with COVID-19, enrolled during active disease.

The chain has TRBV11-3 and TRBJ2-3, with TRBD2 matching 10 bases. This CDR3 contains 17 residues. Germline-derived CDR1 and CDR2 are SGHNT and YENEEA. V shed 4 bases, J shed 3 bases, and the junction held 10 bases outside the gene matches. Here the CDR3 reads CASSSTLAGVATDTQYF. The CDR3 DNA is TGTGCCAGCAGCTCGACCCTAGCGGGGGTGGCGACAGATACGCAGTATTTT.

The chain combines TRBV2 with TRBJ2-3; 7 nucleotides match TRBD2. The junction had 13 bases not matched to a gene; V was cut back by 6 bases and J by 4 bases. Germline V CDR1 and CDR2: SNHLY, FYNNEI. The CDR3 runs 16 residues. CDR3 amino acids: CASRPPIAGPPDTQYF. The CDR3 bases are TGTGCCAGCAGACCCCCTATAGCGGGCCCACCAGATACGCAGTATTTT.

This clone has a handful of counts. The chain couples TRBV12-3 or TRBV12-4 to TRBJ1-1; maybe TRBD1 (5 bases). Trimming cost V 4 bases and J 1 base, with 7 bases left between them. This CDR3 has 13 residues. The CDR3 reads CASSYTGNTEAFF. In DNA form, the CDR3 reads TGTGCCAGCAGTTACACAGGGAACACTGAAGCTTTCTTT.

The gene calls are TRBV2 and TRBJ2-2; 7 positions agree with TRBD2. Germline V CDR1 and CDR2: SNHLY, FYNNEI. The CDR3 is 14 amino acids. The junction had 5 bases not matched to a gene; V was cut back by 6 bases and J by 4 bases. CDR3 in amino acids: CASRGGSGTGELFF. The CDR3 DNA sequence: TGTGCCAGCAGGGGGGGGTCTGGCACCGGGGAGCTGTTTTTT.

J is TRBJ1-1 and V is TRBV5-1; D is ambiguous. Per germline, CDR1 SGHRS and CDR2 YFSETQ. The CDR3 covers 14 residues. The V gene lost 4 bases and the J gene lost 5 bases, with 15 bases spanning the gap. CDR3 sequence reads: CASSPKRGPTEAFF. CDR3 coding DNA: TGCGCCAGCAGCCCTAAGCGCGGGCCAACTGAAGCTTTCTTT.

J is TRBJ2-3 and V is TRBV5-1, with TRBD1 matching over 8 bases. V was clipped by 0 bases and J by 5 bases; unmatched bases: 5. This CDR3 spans 15 amino acids. Germline-derived CDR1 and CDR2 are SGHRS and YFSETQ. The CDR3 loop is CASSLEGRGRDTQYF. For the CDR3, the DNA is TGCGCCAGCAGCTTGGAGGGCAGGGGGCGAGATACGCAGTATTTT.

As DNA, the CDR3 is TGTGCCAGCAGTTCGGCAGGGGTGAACTATGGCTACACCTTC. Its protein product is CASSSAGVNYGYTF. V is TRBV27 and J is TRBJ1-2; tentatively, D is TRBD1 (6 bases). The CDR3 totals 14 residues. Germline-derived CDR1 and CDR2 are MNHEY and SMNVEV (reference sequence). The ends were cut back, 4 bases at V and 2 bases at J, with 11 bases in the middle.

The gene calls are TRBV6-6 and TRBJ1-1, with TRBD1 matching over 7 bases. The J segment lost 1 base and the V segment lost 6 bases, leaving 5 bases of the junction unmatched. From germline, CDR1 is MNHNY and CDR2 SVGAGI (reference sequence). The CDR3 has 14 amino acids. The chain's CDR3 is CASRAGTANTEAFF. The CDR3 bases are TGTGCCAGCAGGGCCGGGACAGCGAACACTGAAGCTTTCTTT.

V and J are TRBV5-1 and TRBJ1-6; maybe TRBD1 (5 bases). The ends were cut back, 4 bases at V and 7 bases at J, with 12 bases in the middle. The germline V gene encodes CDR1 SGHRS and CDR2 YFSETQ. The CDR3 sequence is 14 residues long. This CDR3 is CASSATGTNSPLHF. The CDR3 DNA reads TGCGCCAGCAGCGCCACAGGTACCAATTCACCCCTCCACTTT.

This clone was counted between two and nine times. The DNA for the CDR3 is TGTGCCAGCAGCTCGGGACTAGCGGGGGGGCCTACAGATACGCAGTATTTT. This gives the protein CASSSGLAGGPTDTQYF. The chain employs TRBV11-3 and TRBJ2-3; 16 nucleotides align to TRBD2. The CDR3 totals 17 residues. Germline assignment: CDR1 SGHNT and CDR2 YENEEA. V shed 4 bases, J shed 3 bases, and the junction held 4 bases outside the gene matches.

The V gene is TRBV7-2, the J gene TRBJ2-2, with D tentatively TRBD1 (6 bases). The CDR3 loop spans 15 amino acids. Trimming removed 2 bases at V and 4 bases at J, with 11 bases between. Germline V CDR1 and CDR2: SGHTA, FQGNSA. The CDR3 sequence is CASSLNRAFTGELFF. Here the CDR3 DNA reads TGTGCCAGCAGCTTAAACAGGGCTTTCACCGGGGAGCTGTTTTTT. Drawing the rest from reference TRBV7-2 and TRBJ2-2, the complete variable domain is GAGVSQSPSNKVTEKGKDVELRCDPISGHTALYWYRQSLGQGLEFLIYFQGNSAPDKSGLPSDRFSAERTGGSVSTLTIQRTQQEDSAVYLCASSLNRAFTGELFFGEGSRLTVL.

This clone was recorded only once. V and J are TRBV19 and TRBJ2-7, with D tentatively TRBD1 (5 bases). Trimming pared 0 bases from V and 4 bases from J, leaving 10 bases between. The CDR3 covers 14 residues. CDR1 is LNHDA, CDR2 SQIVND, per germline (reference sequence). The chain's CDR3 is CASSIEGDRYEQYF. The CDR3 nucleotides read TGTGCCAGTAGTATAGAAGGAGACAGATACGAGCAGTACTTC.

The V gene is TRBV3-1 (or the pseudogene TRBV3-2), the J gene TRBJ2-5; 7 bases agree with TRBD1. The junction had 9 bases not matched to a gene; V was cut back by 6 bases and J by 5 bases. The length of the CDR3 is 14 residues. The germline CDR1 and CDR2 sequences are LGHDT and YNNKEL (reference sequence). For the CDR3, the DNA is TGTGCCAGCAGTGACGACAGGGTCTCGGAGACCCAGTACTTC. Its protein product is CASSDDRVSETQYF.

In this sample, this clone turned up once. The chain uses TRBV20-1 and TRBJ1-2; D is undetermined. CDR1 and CDR2 (germline): DFQATT, SNEGSKA (reference sequence). The germline V and J ends were trimmed by 3 bases and 3 bases, with 17 bases remaining between them. This CDR3 has 15 amino acids. CDR3 DNA: TGCAGTGCTAGTCTGGGTGGAGAGGGTGACTATGGCTACACCTTC. Translation: CSASLGGEGDYGYTF.

The chain recombines TRBV11-2 with TRBJ2-5; 9 bases map to TRBD1. Trimming cost V 5 bases and J 4 bases; bases outside gene matches: 11. Germline V gene sequence: CDR1 SGHAT, CDR2 FQNNGV. The CDR3 runs to 16 residues. CDR3 DNA sequence: TGTGCCAGCAGCGTACGGGACAGGGACGGTCCAGAGACCCAGTACTTC. Translation: CASSVRDRDGPETQYF. The full variable domain, its missing parts supplied by reference TRBV11-2 and TRBJ2-5, is EAGVAQSPRYKIIEKRQSVAFWCNPISGHATLYWYQQILGQGPKLLIQFQNNGVVDDSQLPKDRFSAERLKGVDSTLKIQPAKLEDSAVYLCASSVRDRDGPETQYFGPGTRLLVL.

The genes are TRBV19 and TRBJ2-1; D is perhaps TRBD1 (6 bases). Trimming cost V 3 bases and J 10 bases, with 10 bases left between them. There are 12 residues in the CDR3. In germline, CDR1 is LNHDA, CDR2 SQIVND (reference sequence). The CDR3 DNA reads as TGTGCCAGTAGTATGGTTGGGACAGAGCAGTTCTTC. Encoded protein: CASSMVGTEQFF.

V is TRBV10-1 and J is TRBJ2-7; TRBD1 aligns across 7 bases. Trimming took 2 bases from V and 0 from J; bases not matched to a gene: 7. The CDR3 has 16 amino acids. Germline V gene lookup returns CDR1 WNHNN and CDR2 SYGVQD (reference sequence). The CDR3 loop is CASSEGLDRISYEQYF. CDR3 in DNA: TGCGCCAGCAGTGAGGGGCTGGACAGGATCTCCTACGAGCAGTACTTC.

The chain carries TRBV12-2 and TRBJ2-2; the DNA was not used to check the table's D call, TRBD1. TRBV12-2 is designated a pseudogene. This CDR3 is 17 amino acids long. As DNA, the CDR3 is TGTGCAAGTCGCTTAGCGATAACGGACATGAACACCGGGGAGCTGTTTTTT. It yields the protein CASRLAITDMNTGELFF.

This clone was recorded a few times. The gene calls are TRBV11-3 and TRBJ2-1; possibly TRBD2 for D (6 bases). CDR1 is SGHNT and CDR2 is YENEEA in the germline V gene. CDR3 length: 14 residues. V was shortened by 4 bases and J by 8 bases, with 15 bases between the two germline ends. The CDR3 spells CASSSRLVTHEQFF. Written as DNA, the CDR3 is TGTGCCAGCAGCTCTCGACTAGTTACACATGAGCAGTTCTTC.

There are a few counts of this clone. The V call is TRBV11-2, the J call TRBJ2-7; 8 bases match TRBD1. The V gene's germline CDR1 is SGHAT and CDR2 FQNNGV. This CDR3 has 15 residues. The trim removed 6 bases at V and 3 bases at J, leaving 10 bases unmatched. In DNA, the CDR3 is TGTGCCAGCAGAACAGCCGGGACAGGAAGCTACGAGCAGTACTTC. Translated: CASRTAGTGSYEQYF.

The rearrangement joins TRBV7-8 to TRBJ2-3; possibly TRBD2 for D (6 bases). The CDR3 has 17 amino acids. Trimming left V 1 base short and J 2 bases short, with 16 bases between. Germline V gene lookup returns CDR1 SGHVS and CDR2 FQNEAQ. The CDR3 region has the DNA TGTGCCAGCAGCTTAGTTGTCGGGGGAGCGCCCACAGATACGCAGTATTTT. It specifies CASSLVVGGAPTDTQYF.

Concerning this clone itself: This same CDR3 is encoded by further DNA sequences in the sample. The rearrangement joins TRBV4-1 to TRBJ1-2; D gene ambiguous. Trimming pared 0 bases from V and 4 bases from J, leaving 6 bases between. From germline, CDR1 is MGHRA and CDR2 YSYEKL. The CDR3 runs 13 residues. CDR3 sequence: CASSQDRGYGYTF. Written as DNA, the CDR3 is TGCGCCAGCAGCCAAGATCGAGGCTATGGCTACACCTTC.

V is TRBV7-4 and J is TRBJ2-1; D unresolved. Germline V gives CDR1 SGHVT, CDR2 SQSDAQ. Trimming took 2 bases from V and 1 from J, leaving 15 bases between them. This CDR3 contains 17 residues. Written as DNA, the CDR3 is TGTGCCAGCAGCTTATGCCCAGATCTCAAATCCTACAATGAGCAGTTCTTC. This translates into CASSLCPDLKSYNEQFF.

The V and J genes are TRBV10-1 and TRBJ2-7, with 7 bases lining up with TRBD1. This CDR3 comprises 17 residues. Germline CDR1 is WNHNN and CDR2 is SYGVQD (reference sequence). The V gene end was trimmed by 0 bases and the J gene end by 3 bases; junction bases not matched to a gene: 11. CDR3 sequence: CASSESRIDRDYYEQYF. The CDR3 nucleotides are TGCGCCAGCAGTGAGTCCAGAATAGACAGGGATTACTACGAGCAGTACTTC.

The V call is TRBV12-5, the J call TRBJ1-2, with 9 bases lining up with TRBD1. There are 13 residues in the CDR3. Germline V lookup: CDR1 LGHNT, CDR2 FRNRAP. Losses at the gene ends were 7 bases for V and 6 bases for J; bases not matched to a gene: 6. The DNA of the CDR3 is TGTGCTAGTGCCGGAACAGGGGGCCATGGCTACACCTTC. It specifies CASAGTGGHGYTF.

This clone is a singleton in its sample. The chain uses TRBV5-4 and TRBJ1-3; 8 bases align to TRBD1. V gave up 3 bases and J gave up 8 bases; unmatched junction bases: 4. Germline V gives CDR1 SGHNT, CDR2 YYREEE (reference sequence). The CDR3 contains 13 residues. CDR3 in amino acids: CASSSGGADTIYF. CDR3 in DNA: TGTGCCAGCAGCTCAGGGGGCGCGGACACCATATATTTT.

The J gene is TRBJ2-2, the V gene TRBV27, with TRBD1 identical over 9 bases. J was trimmed by 5 bases and V by 8 bases; bases with no gene match: 9. This CDR3 contains 15 residues. Per the germline V gene, CDR1 is MNHEY and CDR2 is SMNVEV (reference sequence). CDR3 sequence reads: CASQTGTGRTGELFF. DNA of the CDR3: TGTGCCAGCCAGACCGGGACAGGGAGAACCGGGGAGCTGTTTTTT.

The CDR3 DNA sequence: TGTGCCACCAGCAGAGAAGGGACTCTCAGTGGGCAAGAGACCCAGTACTTC. Residues: CATSREGTLSGQETQYF. The rearrangement links TRBV15 to TRBJ2-5; tentatively, D is TRBD2 (6 bases). The CDR3 length is 17 residues. Germline lookup yields CDR1 LNHNV and CDR2 YYDKDF (reference sequence). Trimming removed 0 bases from V and 2 bases from J, with 16 bases in between.